The 5 T cell receptor beta chains below were found in one sample sequenced in a study of CD8+CD57+ T cells in acquired aplastic anemia. The TCR beta profiling, which covered VDJ combination and CDR3 sequence, was carried out using genomic DNA as the template. MiXCR, applied by TCRdb to the reads, yields one record per CDR3 protein. The sample has around 250,000 distinct CDR3 sequences, around 60% seen once; the top ten hold less than 9.5%. Sequenced: sorted CD4+, CD8+, or CD8+CD57+ T cells (not recorded which) from PBMCs. These receptors were taken from a human donor with severe aplastic anemia or a healthy control (not recorded which).

This clonotype was recorded a few times. The gene calls are TRBV28 and TRBJ1-2, with D perhaps TRBD1 (6 bases). V lost 7 bases and J lost 2, with 14 bases in between. Germline V gene data show CDR1 as MDHEN and CDR2 as SYDVKM. This CDR3 is built from 14 residues. The DNA of the CDR3 is TGTGCCAGCATTGAGGGGACAAGGAACTATGGCTACACCTTC. Amino acid sequence: CASIEGTRNYGYTF.

The table lists this clonotype with a few counts. A much larger clone differs by one base, so this may be a read error. The CDR3 DNA is TGCGCCAGCAGTCTTGGCAGAGCAATTCGAGAGACCCAGTACTTC. This sequence encodes CASSLGRAIRETQYF. The rearrangement links TRBV5-1 to TRBJ2-5; D unclear. The CDR3 consists of 15 residues. Germline assignment: CDR1 SGHRS and CDR2 YFSETQ. Between the trimmed V and J ends, which lost 5 bases and 4 bases, there was a span of 18 bases.

This chain connects TRBV29-1 to TRBJ2-7; perhaps TRBD1 as D (6 bases). The V end was cut by 5 bases, the J end by 2 bases, with 16 bases between. The CDR3 totals 14 residues. Germline V gene sequence: CDR1 SQVTM, CDR2 ANQGSEA. CDR3 region: CSVSGQQSTYEQYF. In DNA, the CDR3 is TGCAGCGTTTCGGGACAACAGAGCACCTACGAGCAGTACTTC.

The chain couples TRBV9 to TRBJ2-7; 8 positions agree with TRBD2. Germline loops: CDR1 SGDLS, CDR2 YYNGEE. V lost 2 bases, J lost 1 base, and 8 bases stayed unmatched. The CDR3 length is 16 residues. CDR3 loop: CASSVIVSGGSYEQYF. The DNA for the CDR3 is TGTGCCAGCAGCGTGATAGTGAGCGGGGGTTCCTACGAGCAGTACTTC.

The chain is built from TRBV5-1 and TRBJ2-7; D is unresolved. Trimming took 5 bases from V and 2 from J, leaving 14 bases between them. The CDR3 totals 14 residues. The germline V gene encodes CDR1 SGHRS and CDR2 YFSETQ. DNA for the CDR3: TGCGCCAGCAGTACCTACGGCCCCCCCTACGAGCAGTACTTC. The encoded protein is CASSTYGPPYEQYF.